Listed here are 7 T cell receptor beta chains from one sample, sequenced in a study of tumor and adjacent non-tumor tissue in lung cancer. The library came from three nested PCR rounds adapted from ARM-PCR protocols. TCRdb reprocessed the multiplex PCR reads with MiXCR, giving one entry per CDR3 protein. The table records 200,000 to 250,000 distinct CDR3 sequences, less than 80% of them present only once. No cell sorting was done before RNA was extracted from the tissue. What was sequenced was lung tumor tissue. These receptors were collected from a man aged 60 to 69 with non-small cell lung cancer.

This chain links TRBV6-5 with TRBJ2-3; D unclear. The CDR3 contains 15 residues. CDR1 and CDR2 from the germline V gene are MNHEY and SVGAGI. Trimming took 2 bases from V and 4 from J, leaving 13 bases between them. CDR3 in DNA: TGTGCCAGCAGTTACACGGCATGGCTTCCAGATACGCAGTATTTT. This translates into CASSYTAWLPDTQYF.

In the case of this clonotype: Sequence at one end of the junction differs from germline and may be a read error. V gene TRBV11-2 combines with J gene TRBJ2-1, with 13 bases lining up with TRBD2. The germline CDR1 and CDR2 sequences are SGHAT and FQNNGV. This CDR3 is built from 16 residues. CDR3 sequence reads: CASIRWTSGGNNEQFF. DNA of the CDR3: TGTGCTAGCATCCGGTGGACTAGCGGGGGAAACAATGAGCAGTTCTTC.

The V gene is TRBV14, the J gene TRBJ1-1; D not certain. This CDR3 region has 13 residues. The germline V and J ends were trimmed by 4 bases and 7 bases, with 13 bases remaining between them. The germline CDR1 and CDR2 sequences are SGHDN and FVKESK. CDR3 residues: CASSPSRVNEAFF. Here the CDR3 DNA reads TGTGCCAGCAGCCCCTCGAGGGTGAATGAAGCTTTCTTT.

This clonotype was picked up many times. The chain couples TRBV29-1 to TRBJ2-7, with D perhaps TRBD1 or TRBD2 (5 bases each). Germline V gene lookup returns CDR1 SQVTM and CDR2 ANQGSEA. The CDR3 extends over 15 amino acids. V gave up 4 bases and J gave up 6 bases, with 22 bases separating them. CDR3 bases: TGCAGCGTTGGAGGGTGGGGCACTCTCTCGGCCGAGCAGTACTTC. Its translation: CSVGGWGTLSAEQYF.

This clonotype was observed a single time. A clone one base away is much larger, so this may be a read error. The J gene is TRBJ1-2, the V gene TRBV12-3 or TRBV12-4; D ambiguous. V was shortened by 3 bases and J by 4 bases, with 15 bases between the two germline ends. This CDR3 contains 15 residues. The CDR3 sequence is CASSLEVGRSYGYTF. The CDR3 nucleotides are TGTGCCAGCAGTTTGGAGGTCGGCCGTAGCTATGGCTACACCTTC.

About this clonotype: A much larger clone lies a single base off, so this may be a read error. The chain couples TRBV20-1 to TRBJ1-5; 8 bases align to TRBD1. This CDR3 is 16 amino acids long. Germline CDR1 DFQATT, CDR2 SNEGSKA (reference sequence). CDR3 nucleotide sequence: TGCAGTGATAGAGATCCGACAGGGGCGACCCATCAGCCCCAGCATTTT. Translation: CSDRDPTGATHQPQHF.

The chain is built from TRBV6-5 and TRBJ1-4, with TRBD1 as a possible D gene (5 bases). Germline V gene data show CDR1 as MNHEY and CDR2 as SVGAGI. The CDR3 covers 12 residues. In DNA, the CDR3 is TGTACAAGCAGGGCTGCGGGCGAAAAACTGTTTTTT. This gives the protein CTSRAAGEKLFF.